This TCR beta chain was documented in a study of blood T cell repertoires in COVID-19. Study details: Acute-phase and convalescent COVID-19 samples originated in the United States, Italy and Spain. T cells, B-cell-depleted T cells, or PBMCs supplied cDNA or gDNA.

Authors' analysis steps: Scientists estimated how many nucleated cells there were by amplifying reference gene primers. Assay used: immunoSEQ multiplex PCR; TCRdb lists only in-frame clones, some missing. That table gives V, J and clone size, and the DNA gave D and trimming. The sample yields tens of thousands of clones, 70% to 80% seen once. The CDR3 runs to 17 residues. Germline assignment: CDR1 MDHEN and CDR2 SYDVKM. V gave up 2 bases and J gave up 5 bases; unmatched junction bases: 14. The chain recombines TRBV28 with TRBJ2-5, with 7 bases aligning to TRBD2. The TCR sequence derives from a woman between 70 and 85 years old with acute or convalescent COVID-19. Specimen: peripheral blood. The CDR3 DNA is TGTGCCAGCAGTTTAGCGGGCTTGACGGGAGGATTTGAGACCCAGTACTTC. Its translation is CASSLAGLTGGFETQYF.